This TCR beta chain was recorded in a study of blood T cell repertoires in COVID-19 (dated by TCRdb to the early 2020s). As for the study more broadly: Samples from collaborators originated in the United States, Italy and Spain and spanned both the acute and convalescent phases of COVID-19. The prospective study material was composed of cDNA or gDNA derived from T cells, B-cell-depleted T cells, or PBMCs. Deeply sampled blood TCRbeta repertoires from subjects exposed to, actively infected with, or recovered from COVID-19 were included in the dataset. A freely available public database, intended as a resource for researchers studying the immune response to SARS-CoV-2, is where the repertoires were released. Samples came from the ongoing ImmuneRACE study (first 160 participants) plus 1,254 subjects from 6 global collaborators. Sample metadata almost always included a de-identified subject ID, COVID-19 status, age in years and sex. Where HLA class I and class II types were available, the types were taken from metadata supplied by the sample provider, not from assay-based typing.

TCRbeta CDR3 regions were amplified from genomic DNA by means of the immunoSEQ Assay, a bias-controlled multiplex PCR. On the authors' methods: The number of nucleated cells in each sample was estimated by amplification of reference gene primers within the assay. Sequence reads were collapsed and filtered to measure the absolute abundance of every unique TCRbeta CDR3 rearrangement. For each sample, productive Simpson clonality was calculated as the square root of Simpson's diversity index across productive rearrangements. TCRdb obtained this table from immuneACCESS and retained in-frame rearrangements with V and J assigned. These tables miss some clones; where compared with another copy, unresolved V genes account for less than half of the shortfall, and the remainder is unexplained. The V and J calls and clone size come from that table; D and trimming were worked out from the DNA. This sample has roughly 30,000 clones in its table, and roughly 88% of those were observed once. Roughly 15% of the sample goes to the ten largest clones.

Each collaborating institution followed its own protocols to collect whole blood in K2EDTA tubes. For TCRbeta analysis, collaborator samples were shipped as frozen whole blood, as isolated PBMCs, or as DNA extracted from either sample type. Regarding this clone: Its target antigen remains unknown. Base qualities are not at hand, and no much larger clone is one base apart.

Results and caveats for the whole study, not just this receptor: The amount of clinical and demographic metadata varied by source and participant and was provided uncurated.

Trimming removed 7 bases from V and 2 bases from J; the gene matches leave 4 bases unexplained. Based on the germline V gene, the CDR1 and CDR2 sequences are SQVTM and ANQGSEA. The cysteine opens and the phenylalanine closes a CDR3 of 12 amino acids. Only the CDR3 DNA stays, 36 bases, in frame from base 1. The sample taken for sequencing was peripheral blood. This receptor was obtained from a human donor in a cohort sampled during active COVID-19. This receptor chain uses TRBV29-1 and TRBJ2-5, and TRBD2 aligns with 7 junction nucleotides. The CDR3 region reads CSGRSGQETQYF. Read as DNA, the sequence is TGCAGCGGTCGTAGCGGGCAAGAGACCCAGTACTTC.